This T cell receptor (beta chain) was found in a study of blood T cell repertoires in COVID-19. V shed 4 bases, J shed 10 bases, and the junction held 5 bases outside the gene matches. In germline, CDR1 is SGHAT, CDR2 FQNNGV. CDR3 length: 14 residues. Data came from immunoSEQ multiplex PCR; TCRdb stores just in-frame clones and leaves some out. The profile shows 350,000 or so clones, approximately 87% of them singletons. The rearrangement joins TRBV11-2 to TRBJ1-4; 11 nucleotides align to TRBD1. This clonotype was sampled from a woman in her thirties with COVID-19, enrolled during active disease. Material: peripheral blood. As DNA, the CDR3 is TGTGCCAGCAGCTCGGACAGGGGGCTGGGAAAACTGTTTTTT. It specifies CASSSDRGLGKLFF.